The rows below give T cell receptor beta chains drawn from one sample of a study of T cell repertoires in cytomegalovirus infection. TCRdb re-analysed the reads in MiXCR, keeping a single row per CDR3 protein. The sample carries some 270,000 distinct CDR3 sequences, approximately 22% recorded once. The antigens for these receptors are not known. The specimen was cultured PBMCs, collected from culture after CMV antigen stimulation. Receptor source: a human donor in good health (CMV status not recorded). Some clones in this sample may be carry-over from other donors' samples. The CDR3 runs from the conserved cysteine through the conserved F or W. D genes are given only for firm matches. Clone size is not always given. Where it is, it says once, few, many or a class for expanded clones.

V gene: TRBV6-6
D gene: TRBD1
clone size: once
J gene: TRBJ1-3
CDR3 protein: CASQQGASVGNTIYF
CDR3 DNA: TGTGCCAGCCAACAGGGGGCTTCGGTTGGAAACACCATATATTTT

V gene: TRBV7-9
D gene: TRBD2
clone size: -
J gene: TRBJ2-1
CDR3 protein: CASSFTAGETINEQFF
CDR3 DNA: TGTGCCAGCAGCTTTACAGCGGGAGAAACAATCAATGAGCAGTTCTTC

V gene: TRBV7-9
D gene: -
clone size: -
J gene: TRBJ2-7
CDR3 protein: CASSPPLTWTYEQYF
CDR3 DNA: TGTGCCAGCAGCCCCCCCCTGACATGGACCTACGAGCAGTACTTC

V gene: TRBV7-9
D gene: -
clone size: many
J gene: TRBJ1-2
CDR3 protein: CASSGDSGGGYTF
CDR3 DNA: TGTGCCAGCAGCGGCGACTCGGGCGGGGGCTACACCTTC

V gene: TRBV6-5
D gene: -
clone size: few
J gene: TRBJ2-1
CDR3 protein: CASSYEAHSYNEQFF
CDR3 DNA: TGTGCCAGCAGTTACGAGGCCCACTCCTACAATGAGCAGTTCTTC

V gene: TRBV7-2
D gene: -
clone size: -
J gene: TRBJ2-5
CDR3 protein: CASSLVLGGGETQYF
CDR3 DNA: TGTGCCAGCAGCTTAGTTCTGGGTGGCGGCGAGACCCAGTACTTC

V gene: TRBV7-2
D gene: -
clone size: few
J gene: TRBJ2-3
CDR3 protein: CASSTRRGPGDTQYF
CDR3 DNA: TGTGCCAGCAGCACCCGTCGGGGCCCCGGTGATACGCAGTATTTT

V gene: TRBV27
D gene: TRBD2
clone size: once
J gene: TRBJ2-3
CDR3 protein: CASSSPSGRAVDTQYF
CDR3 DNA: TGTGCCAGCAGTTCTCCTAGCGGGAGGGCCGTAGATACGCAGTATTTT

V gene: TRBV12-3/TRBV12-4
D gene: -
clone size: -
J gene: TRBJ1-5
CDR3 protein: CASSLGGSLNQPQHF
CDR3 DNA: TGTGCCAGCAGTTTAGGCGGGAGTCTCAATCAGCCCCAGCATTTT

V gene: TRBV27
D gene: -
clone size: -
J gene: TRBJ1-2
CDR3 protein: CASREGGVRVNYGYTF
CDR3 DNA: TGTGCCAGCAGGGAAGGGGGAGTACGGGTTAACTATGGCTACACCTTC

V gene: TRBV2
D gene: -
clone size: few
J gene: TRBJ2-6
CDR3 protein: CASSDGANVLTF
CDR3 DNA: TGTGCCAGCAGTGACGGGGCCAACGTCCTGACTTTC

V gene: TRBV27
D gene: -
clone size: -
J gene: TRBJ1-4
CDR3 protein: CASSPTAAVNEKLFF
CDR3 DNA: TGTGCCAGCAGTCCCACGGCAGCCGTTAATGAAAAACTGTTTTTT

V gene: TRBV25-1
D gene: -
clone size: -
J gene: TRBJ1-6
CDR3 protein: CASSELGYNSPLHF
CDR3 DNA: TGTGCCAGCAGTGAATTGGGTTATAATTCACCCCTCCACTTT

V gene: TRBV6-2/TRBV6-3
D gene: -
clone size: many
J gene: TRBJ2-1
CDR3 protein: CASSYMATRNEQFF
CDR3 DNA: TGTGCCAGCAGTTACATGGCCACCAGGAATGAGCAGTTCTTC

V gene: TRBV11-3
D gene: TRBD2
clone size: few
J gene: TRBJ2-1
CDR3 protein: CASSLGGLAGRNEQFF
CDR3 DNA: TGTGCCAGCAGCTTAGGAGGACTAGCGGGGAGAAATGAGCAGTTCTTC

V gene: TRBV7-2
D gene: TRBD2
clone size: many
J gene: TRBJ2-3
CDR3 protein: CASRSSGNLMDTQYF
CDR3 DNA: TGTGCCAGCAGATCTAGCGGGAATTTGATGGATACGCAGTATTTT

V gene: TRBV20-1
D gene: TRBD2
clone size: few
J gene: TRBJ2-2
CDR3 protein: CSASRLAGNTGELFF
CDR3 DNA: TGCAGTGCTTCGAGACTAGCGGGGAACACCGGGGAGCTGTTTTTT

V gene: TRBV7-2
D gene: TRBD1
clone size: many
J gene: TRBJ2-3
CDR3 protein: CASSFLTGDSDTQYF
CDR3 DNA: TGTGCCAGCAGCTTTTTGACAGGGGATTCAGATACGCAGTATTTT

V gene: TRBV11-2
D gene: -
clone size: few
J gene: TRBJ1-2
CDR3 protein: CASSLTSRDYGYTF
CDR3 DNA: TGTGCCAGCAGCTTAACCTCCAGGGACTATGGCTACACCTTC

V gene: TRBV19
D gene: -
clone size: -
J gene: TRBJ1-5
CDR3 protein: CASSTPAGGRLDQPQHF
CDR3 DNA: TGTGCCAGTAGTACCCCCGCCGGGGGCAGGCTAGATCAGCCCCAGCATTTT

V gene: TRBV6-2/TRBV6-3
D gene: TRBD2
clone size: -
J gene: TRBJ2-7
CDR3 protein: CASSLLLSLGRLAGAKVSYEQYF
CDR3 DNA: TGTGCCAGCAGTCTTTTGTTATCTCTGGGGAGACTAGCGGGAGCCAAGGTCTCCTACGAGCAGTACTTC

V gene: TRBV7-8
D gene: -
clone size: many
J gene: TRBJ1-2
CDR3 protein: CASSLAAGNYGYTF
CDR3 DNA: TGTGCCAGCAGCTTAGCGGCAGGGAACTATGGCTACACCTTC

V gene: TRBV5-1
D gene: -
clone size: -
J gene: TRBJ2-2
CDR3 protein: CASSPILSATGELFF
CDR3 DNA: TGCGCCAGCAGCCCCATTCTATCAGCCACCGGGGAGCTGTTTTTT

V gene: TRBV7-6
D gene: -
clone size: many
J gene: TRBJ2-3
CDR3 protein: CASSSLDETHSSTDTQYF
CDR3 DNA: TGTGCCAGCAGCTCCCTGGACGAGACGCATTCTAGCACAGATACGCAGTATTTT

V gene: TRBV30
D gene: TRBD2
clone size: -
J gene: TRBJ2-3
CDR3 protein: CAWRSGVGLDTQYF
CDR3 DNA: TGTGCCTGGAGAAGCGGGGTTGGTTTGGATACGCAGTATTTT

V gene: TRBV6-2/TRBV6-3
D gene: -
clone size: few
J gene: TRBJ2-1
CDR3 protein: CASNRARYNEQFF
CDR3 DNA: TGTGCCAGCAACCGGGCTCGATACAATGAGCAGTTCTTC

V gene: TRBV5-1
D gene: -
clone size: few
J gene: TRBJ2-2
CDR3 protein: CASSPPEIGELFF
CDR3 DNA: TGCGCCAGCAGCCCTCCGGAGATCGGGGAGCTGTTTTTT

V gene: TRBV6-1
D gene: -
clone size: many
J gene: TRBJ2-7
CDR3 protein: CASSEELWGSAYEQYF
CDR3 DNA: TGTGCCAGCAGTGAAGAACTCTGGGGTAGTGCCTACGAGCAGTACTTC

V gene: TRBV20-1
D gene: -
clone size: -
J gene: TRBJ1-5
CDR3 protein: CSANRQNSNQPQHF
CDR3 DNA: TGCAGTGCTAACCGACAGAATAGCAATCAGCCCCAGCATTTT

V gene: TRBV12-3/TRBV12-4
D gene: -
clone size: few
J gene: TRBJ2-5
CDR3 protein: CASSLAGQTQYF
CDR3 DNA: TGTGCCAGCAGTTTAGCCGGGCAGACCCAGTACTTC

V gene: TRBV7-2
D gene: -
clone size: many
J gene: TRBJ1-1
CDR3 protein: CASSPGLEAFF
CDR3 DNA: TGTGCCAGCAGCCCAGGACTCGAAGCTTTCTTT

V gene: TRBV7-2
D gene: -
clone size: many
J gene: TRBJ2-6
CDR3 protein: CASSFPGANVLTF
CDR3 DNA: TGTGCCAGCAGCTTCCCAGGGGCCAACGTCCTGACTTTC

V gene: TRBV12-3/TRBV12-4
D gene: -
clone size: few
J gene: TRBJ2-7
CDR3 protein: CASSFRYEQYF
CDR3 DNA: TGTGCCAGCAGTTTTAGGTACGAGCAGTACTTC

V gene: TRBV12-3/TRBV12-4
D gene: TRBD1
clone size: few
J gene: TRBJ1-3
CDR3 protein: CASSGQGGGNTIYF
CDR3 DNA: TGTGCCAGCAGCGGACAGGGGGGAGGAAACACCATATATTTT

V gene: TRBV18
D gene: -
clone size: -
J gene: TRBJ2-2
CDR3 protein: CASSRASFLAPNTGELFF
CDR3 DNA: TGTGCCAGCTCACGGGCCTCATTCCTAGCACCCAACACCGGGGAGCTGTTTTTT

V gene: TRBV24-1
D gene: -
clone size: many
J gene: TRBJ2-7
CDR3 protein: CATRKAAGSYEQYF
CDR3 DNA: TGTGCCACCCGAAAAGCCGCGGGATCATACGAGCAGTACTTC

V gene: TRBV5-1
D gene: -
clone size: few
J gene: TRBJ2-1
CDR3 protein: CASSLAQGYEQFF
CDR3 DNA: TGCGCCAGCAGCTTGGCCCAAGGCTATGAGCAGTTCTTC

V gene: TRBV7-9
D gene: TRBD1
clone size: -
J gene: TRBJ1-2
CDR3 protein: CASSRDGTGDGTNYGYTF
CDR3 DNA: TGTGCCAGCAGCCGGGATGGGACAGGGGACGGGACTAACTATGGCTACACCTTC

V gene: TRBV7-6
D gene: -
clone size: -
J gene: TRBJ1-1
CDR3 protein: CASSSPPEWEAFF
CDR3 DNA: TGTGCCAGCAGCTCACCACCCGAGTGGGAAGCTTTCTTT

V gene: TRBV6-2/TRBV6-3
D gene: -
clone size: -
J gene: TRBJ1-5
CDR3 protein: CASSYSRQMNSNQPQHF
CDR3 DNA: TGTGCCAGCAGTTACTCTAGACAGATGAATAGCAATCAGCCCCAGCATTTT

V gene: TRBV27
D gene: -
clone size: few
J gene: TRBJ2-5
CDR3 protein: CASSSGIWETQYF
CDR3 DNA: TGTGCCAGCAGTTCCGGGATCTGGGAGACCCAGTACTTC

V gene: TRBV7-2
D gene: TRBD2
clone size: many
J gene: TRBJ2-3
CDR3 protein: CASSLEPAGGPVDTQYF
CDR3 DNA: TGTGCCAGCAGCTTAGAACCAGCGGGAGGGCCTGTTGATACGCAGTATTTT

V gene: TRBV7-9
D gene: -
clone size: few
J gene: TRBJ2-2
CDR3 protein: CASSLAGVRTGELFF
CDR3 DNA: TGTGCCAGCAGCTTAGCGGGAGTGCGCACCGGGGAGCTGTTTTTT

V gene: TRBV7-2
D gene: -
clone size: many
J gene: TRBJ2-2
CDR3 protein: CASRLRGTGELFF
CDR3 DNA: TGTGCCAGCCGTCTTCGGGGGACCGGGGAGCTGTTTTTT